This TCR beta chain was sequenced for a study of regulatory T cells. General observations from the study: Regulatory T cells showed the strongest V-J pair restriction and V/J gene skewing among patient repertoires. Hydrophobic residues at CDR3 positions 6 and 7 were enriched in conventional CD4+ T cells of CD3G-deficient patients.

The PCR used 52 TRBV and 13 TRBJ primers. Sequenced by immunoSEQ multiplex PCR; TCRdb stores in-frame clones only, minus some. This table has 32,000 or so clones, around 90% appearing once. Trimming removed 3 bases at V and 1 base at J, with 7 bases between. This CDR3 is built from 13 residues. Germline-derived CDR1 and CDR2 are SGHRS and YFSETQ. Comments on this clone: The antigen is undetermined.

The origin of this receptor is a person aged 18 to 30 with CD3G deficiency. Material for sequencing was conventional CD4+ T cells sorted from blood. The rearrangement links TRBV5-1 to TRBJ1-1, with D perhaps matching TRBD1 (6 bases). In DNA, the CDR3 is TGCGCCAGCAGCTCGACAGGGAACACTGAAGCTTTCTTT. Amino acids: CASSSTGNTEAFF.